This T cell receptor (beta chain) is drawn from a study of cytomegalovirus exposure and HLA in healthy donors. Findings and caveats of the study: Most TCRs appeared rarely, but some public TCRs recurred in many donors. The only immune exposure information that was available was CMV serostatus. Some V segments could not be told apart, so they were left out, TRBV6-2 and TRBV6-3 among them.

There are 14 residues in the CDR3. Germline V gene lookup returns CDR1 SGHRS and CDR2 YFSETQ. V gave up 2 bases and J gave up 3 bases, with 11 bases separating them. Note on this clone: Its antigen is still unknown.

Vbeta (60) and Jbeta (13) primers were used in the PCR. Sequenced by immunoSEQ multiplex PCR; TCRdb stores in-frame clones only, minus some. The sample lists 250,000 to 350,000 clones, 86% seen once, with less than 4.5% in the top ten. Material: PBMCs. This TCR was sampled from a man aged 35 to 55 in good health and CMV-seropositive. J is TRBJ1-2 and V is TRBV5-1; TRBD1 is a possible D gene (5 bases). CDR3 sequence: CASSFSDNYYGYTF. CDR3 coding DNA: TGCGCCAGCAGCTTCTCGGACAACTACTATGGCTACACCTTC. Combining the CDR3 with reference TRBV5-1 and TRBJ1-2 gives the whole variable domain KAGVTQTPRYLIKTRGQQVTLSCSPISGHRSVSWYQQTPGQGLQFLFEYFSETQRNKGNFPGRFSGRQFSNSRSEMNVSTLELGDSALYLCASSFSDNYYGYTFGSGTRLTVV.